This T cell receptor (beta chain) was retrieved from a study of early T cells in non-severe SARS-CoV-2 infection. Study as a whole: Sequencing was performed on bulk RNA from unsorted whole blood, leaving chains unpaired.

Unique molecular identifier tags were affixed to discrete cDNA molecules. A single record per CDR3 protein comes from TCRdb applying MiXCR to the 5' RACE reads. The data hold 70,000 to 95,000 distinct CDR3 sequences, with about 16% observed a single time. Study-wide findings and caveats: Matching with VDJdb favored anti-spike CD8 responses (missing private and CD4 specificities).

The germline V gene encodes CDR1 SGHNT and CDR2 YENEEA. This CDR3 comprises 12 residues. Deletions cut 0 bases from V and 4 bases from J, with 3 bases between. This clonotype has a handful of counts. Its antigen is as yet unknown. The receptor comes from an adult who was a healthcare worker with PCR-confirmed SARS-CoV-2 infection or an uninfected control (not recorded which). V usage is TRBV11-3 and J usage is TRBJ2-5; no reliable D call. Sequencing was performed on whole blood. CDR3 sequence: CASSLDGETQYF. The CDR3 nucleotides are TGTGCCAGCAGCTTAGACGGAGAGACCCAGTACTTC.